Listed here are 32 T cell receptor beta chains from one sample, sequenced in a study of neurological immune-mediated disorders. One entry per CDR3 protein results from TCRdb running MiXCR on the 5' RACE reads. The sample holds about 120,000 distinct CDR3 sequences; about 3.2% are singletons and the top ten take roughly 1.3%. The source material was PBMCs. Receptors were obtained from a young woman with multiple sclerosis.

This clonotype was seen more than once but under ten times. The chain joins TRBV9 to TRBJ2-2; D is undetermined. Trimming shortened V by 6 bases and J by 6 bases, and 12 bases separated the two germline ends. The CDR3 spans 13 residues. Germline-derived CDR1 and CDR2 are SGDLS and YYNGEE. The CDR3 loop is CASNVGGAGELFF. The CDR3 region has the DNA TGTGCCAGCAACGTGGGTGGGGCCGGGGAGCTGTTTTTT.

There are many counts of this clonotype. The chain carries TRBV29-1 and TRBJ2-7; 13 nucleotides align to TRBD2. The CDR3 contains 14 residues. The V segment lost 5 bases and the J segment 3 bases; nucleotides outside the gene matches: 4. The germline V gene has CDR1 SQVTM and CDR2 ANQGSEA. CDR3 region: CSVSGLAGVYEQYF. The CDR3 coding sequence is TGCAGCGTTTCAGGACTAGCGGGAGTCTACGAGCAGTACTTC.

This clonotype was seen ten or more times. This CDR3 reads CSATLDGYGYTF. DNA for the CDR3: TGCAGTGCTACCCTGGACGGCTATGGCTACACCTTC. The V gene is TRBV20-1, the J gene TRBJ1-2; the D is unclear. CDR1 is DFQATT and CDR2 is SNEGSKA in the germline V gene (reference sequence). The CDR3 runs 12 residues. V was cut by 4 bases and J by 4 bases, with 10 bases left in between.

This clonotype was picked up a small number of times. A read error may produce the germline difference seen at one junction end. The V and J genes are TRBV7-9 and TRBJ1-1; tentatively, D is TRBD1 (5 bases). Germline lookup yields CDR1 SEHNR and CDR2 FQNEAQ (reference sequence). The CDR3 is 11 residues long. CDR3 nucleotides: TGTGACAGCAGCTTAGCGGGGACAGCTTTCTTT. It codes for CDSSLAGTAFF.

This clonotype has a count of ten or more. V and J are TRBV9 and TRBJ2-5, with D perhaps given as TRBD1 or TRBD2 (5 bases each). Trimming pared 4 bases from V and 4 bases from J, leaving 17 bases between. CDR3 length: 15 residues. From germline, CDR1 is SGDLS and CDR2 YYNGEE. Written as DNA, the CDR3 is TGTGCCAGCAGCCCGGGACCGCGGCTGGTAGAGACCCAGTACTTC. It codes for CASSPGPRLVETQYF. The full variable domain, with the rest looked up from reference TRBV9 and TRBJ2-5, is DSGVTQTPKHLITATGQRVTLRCSPRSGDLSVYWYQQSLDQGLQFLIQYYNGEERAKGNILERFSAQQFPDLHSELNLSSLELGDSALYFCASSPGPRLVETQYFGPGTRLLVL.

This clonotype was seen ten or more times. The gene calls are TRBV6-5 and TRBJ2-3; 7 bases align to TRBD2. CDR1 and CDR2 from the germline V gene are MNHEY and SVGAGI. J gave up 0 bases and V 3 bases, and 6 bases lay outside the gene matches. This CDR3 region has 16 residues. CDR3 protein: CASSYVAGVSTDTQYF. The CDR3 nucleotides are TGTGCCAGCAGTTATGTCGCGGGAGTTAGCACAGATACGCAGTATTTT.

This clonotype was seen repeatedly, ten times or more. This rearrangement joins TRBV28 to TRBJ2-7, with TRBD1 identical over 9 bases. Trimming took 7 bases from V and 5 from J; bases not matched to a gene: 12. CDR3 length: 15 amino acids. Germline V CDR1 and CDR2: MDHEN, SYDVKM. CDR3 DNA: TGTGCCAGCAAAGGTTCCGGGACAGGGAAACACGAGCAGTACTTC. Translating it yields CASKGSGTGKHEQYF.

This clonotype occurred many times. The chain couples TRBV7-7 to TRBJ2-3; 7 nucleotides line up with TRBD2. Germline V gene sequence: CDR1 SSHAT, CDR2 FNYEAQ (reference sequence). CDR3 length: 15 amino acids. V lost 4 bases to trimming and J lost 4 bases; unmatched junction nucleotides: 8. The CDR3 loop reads CASSSLLGGADTQYF. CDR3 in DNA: TGTGCCAGCAGCTCCCTCTTGGGGGGGGCAGATACGCAGTATTTT.

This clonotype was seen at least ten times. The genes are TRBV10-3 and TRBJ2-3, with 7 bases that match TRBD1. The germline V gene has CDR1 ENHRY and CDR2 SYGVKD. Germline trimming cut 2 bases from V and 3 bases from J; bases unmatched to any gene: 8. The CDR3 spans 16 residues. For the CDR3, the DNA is TGTGCCATCAGTGAGGCCACAGGGGCGGGTACAGATACGCAGTATTTT. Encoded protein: CAISEATGAGTDTQYF.

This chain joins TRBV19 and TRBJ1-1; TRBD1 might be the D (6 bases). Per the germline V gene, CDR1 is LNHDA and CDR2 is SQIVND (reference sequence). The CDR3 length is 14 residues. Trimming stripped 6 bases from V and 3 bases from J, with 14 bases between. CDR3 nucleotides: TGTGCCAGTAGAGGAGGCGGGGGCCACACTGAAGCTTTCTTT. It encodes CASRGGGGHTEAFF.

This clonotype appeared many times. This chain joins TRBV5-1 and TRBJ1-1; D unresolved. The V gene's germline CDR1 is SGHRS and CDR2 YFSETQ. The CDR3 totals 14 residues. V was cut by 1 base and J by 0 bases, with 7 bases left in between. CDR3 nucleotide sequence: TGCGCCAGCAGCTTGTTCGGCATGAACACTGAAGCTTTCTTT. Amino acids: CASSLFGMNTEAFF.

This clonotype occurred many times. CDR3 sequence (DNA): TGCAGTGCTAGAACCGGGACAGGGGTTTGTGTTTCCTACGAGCAGTACTTC. Translated, it gives CSARTGTGVCVSYEQYF. The V call is TRBV20-1, the J call TRBJ2-7; 10 positions agree with TRBD1. Germline V gene lookup returns CDR1 DFQATT and CDR2 SNEGSKA (reference sequence). With 2 bases clipped from V and 1 base from J, the junction kept 11 bases outside the gene matches. This CDR3 region has 17 residues.

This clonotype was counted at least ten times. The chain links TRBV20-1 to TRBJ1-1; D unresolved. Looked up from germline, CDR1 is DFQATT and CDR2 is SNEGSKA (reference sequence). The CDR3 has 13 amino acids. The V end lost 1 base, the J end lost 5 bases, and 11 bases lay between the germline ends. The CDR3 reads CSARALGETEAFF. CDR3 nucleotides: TGCAGTGCTAGAGCGTTGGGTGAGACTGAAGCTTTCTTT.

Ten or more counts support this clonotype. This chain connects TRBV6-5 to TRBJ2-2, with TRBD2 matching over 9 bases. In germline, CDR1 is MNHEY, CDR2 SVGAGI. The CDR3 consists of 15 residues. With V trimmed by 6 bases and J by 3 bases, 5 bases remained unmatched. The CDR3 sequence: CASRRGGRDTGELFF. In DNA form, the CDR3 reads TGTGCCAGCAGGCGGGGGGGGCGGGACACCGGGGAGCTGTTTTTT.

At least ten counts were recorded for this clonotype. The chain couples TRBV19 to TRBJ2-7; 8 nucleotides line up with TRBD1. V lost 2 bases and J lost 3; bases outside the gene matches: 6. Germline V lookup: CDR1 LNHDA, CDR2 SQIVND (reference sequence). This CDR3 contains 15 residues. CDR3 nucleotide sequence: TGTGCCAGTAGTATAACCCGGGACAGGCACTACGAGCAGTACTTC. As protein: CASSITRDRHYEQYF.

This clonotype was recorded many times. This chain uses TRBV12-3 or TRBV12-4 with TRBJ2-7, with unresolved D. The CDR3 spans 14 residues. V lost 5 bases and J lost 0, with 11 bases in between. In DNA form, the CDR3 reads TGTGCCAGCAGTAACCACGAGAGCTCCTACGAGCAGTACTTC. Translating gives CASSNHESSYEQYF.

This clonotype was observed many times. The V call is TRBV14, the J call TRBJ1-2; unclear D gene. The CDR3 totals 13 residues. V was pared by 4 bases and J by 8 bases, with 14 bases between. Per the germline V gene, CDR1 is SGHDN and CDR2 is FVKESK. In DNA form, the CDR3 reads TGTGCCAGCAGCCCTGTCATTAGGTCCGGCTACACCTTC. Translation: CASSPVIRSGYTF.

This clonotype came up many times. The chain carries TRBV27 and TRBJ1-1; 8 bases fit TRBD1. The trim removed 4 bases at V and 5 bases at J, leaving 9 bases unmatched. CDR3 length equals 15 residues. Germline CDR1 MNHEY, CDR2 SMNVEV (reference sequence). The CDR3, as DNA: TGTGCCAGCAGTTCATCGACAGGGGTTAGGACTGAAGCTTTCTTT. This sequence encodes CASSSSTGVRTEAFF.

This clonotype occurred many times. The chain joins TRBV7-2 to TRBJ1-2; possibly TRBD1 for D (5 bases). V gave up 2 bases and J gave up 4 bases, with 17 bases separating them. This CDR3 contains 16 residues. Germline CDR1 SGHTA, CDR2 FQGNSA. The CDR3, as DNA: TGTGCCAGCAGCTTACAAGGGACTCTCCCCGTCTATGGCTACACCTTC. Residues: CASSLQGTLPVYGYTF.

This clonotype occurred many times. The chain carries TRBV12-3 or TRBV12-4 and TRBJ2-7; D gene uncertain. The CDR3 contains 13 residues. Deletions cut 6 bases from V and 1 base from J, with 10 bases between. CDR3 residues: CASSPGGSYEQYF. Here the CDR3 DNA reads TGTGCCAGCAGCCCGGGCGGTTCCTACGAGCAGTACTTC.

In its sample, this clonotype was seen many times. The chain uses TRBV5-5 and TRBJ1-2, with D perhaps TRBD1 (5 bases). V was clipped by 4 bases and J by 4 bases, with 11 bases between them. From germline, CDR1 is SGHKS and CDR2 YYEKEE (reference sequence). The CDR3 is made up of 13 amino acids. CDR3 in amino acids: CASSPGTVYGYTF. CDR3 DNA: TGTGCCAGCAGCCCGGGGACGGTCTATGGCTACACCTTC.

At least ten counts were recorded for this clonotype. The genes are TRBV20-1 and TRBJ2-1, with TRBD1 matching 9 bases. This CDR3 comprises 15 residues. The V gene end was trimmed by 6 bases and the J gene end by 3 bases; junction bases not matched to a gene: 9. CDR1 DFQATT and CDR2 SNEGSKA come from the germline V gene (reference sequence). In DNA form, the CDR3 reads TGCAGTGCCCCGCCGGGACAGGGATACTACAATGAGCAGTTCTTC. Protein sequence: CSAPPGQGYYNEQFF.

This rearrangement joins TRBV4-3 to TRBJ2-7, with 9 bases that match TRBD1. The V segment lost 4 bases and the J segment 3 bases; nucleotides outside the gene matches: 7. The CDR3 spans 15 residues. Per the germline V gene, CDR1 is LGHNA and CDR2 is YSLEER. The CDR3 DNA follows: TGCGCCAGCAGCCTAAGTCCGGGACAGGGCTACGAGCAGTACTTC. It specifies CASSLSPGQGYEQYF.

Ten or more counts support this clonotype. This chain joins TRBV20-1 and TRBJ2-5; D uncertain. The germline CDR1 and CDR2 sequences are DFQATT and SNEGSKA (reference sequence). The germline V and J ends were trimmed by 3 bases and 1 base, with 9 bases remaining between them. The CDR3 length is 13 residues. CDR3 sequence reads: CSASPQPQETQYF. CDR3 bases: TGCAGTGCTAGCCCACAACCCCAAGAGACCCAGTACTTC.

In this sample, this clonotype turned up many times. This CDR3 is CAISDRDKSTDTQYF. The CDR3 DNA sequence: TGTGCCATCAGTGACCGGGACAAAAGCACAGATACGCAGTATTTT. V and J are TRBV10-3 and TRBJ2-3; tentative D call: TRBD1 (6 bases). Trimming took 3 bases from V and 0 from J, leaving 10 bases between them. The CDR3 has 15 amino acids. Germline V gives CDR1 ENHRY, CDR2 SYGVKD.

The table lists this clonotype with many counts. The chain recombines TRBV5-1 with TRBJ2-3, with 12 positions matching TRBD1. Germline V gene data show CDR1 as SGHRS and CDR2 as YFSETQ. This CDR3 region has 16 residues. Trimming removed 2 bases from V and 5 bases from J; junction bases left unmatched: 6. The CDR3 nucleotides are TGCGCCAGCAGCTTCGCCGGGACAGGGGGCAAAGATACGCAGTATTTT. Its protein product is CASSFAGTGGKDTQYF.

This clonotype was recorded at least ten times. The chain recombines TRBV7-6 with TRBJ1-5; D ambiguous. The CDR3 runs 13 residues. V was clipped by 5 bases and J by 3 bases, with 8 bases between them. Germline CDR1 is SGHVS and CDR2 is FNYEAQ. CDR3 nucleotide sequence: TGTGCCAGCAGCCGCGATTCCAATCAGCCCCAGCATTTT. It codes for CASSRDSNQPQHF.

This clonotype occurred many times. As DNA, the CDR3 is TGCAGTGCTATCTCCCCTGCGAGGTCTGCAGATACGCAGTATTTT. Translating gives CSAISPARSADTQYF. J is TRBJ2-3 and V is TRBV20-1; D call uncertain. Germline lookup yields CDR1 DFQATT and CDR2 SNEGSKA (reference sequence). There are 15 residues in the CDR3. Trimming shortened V by 4 bases and J by 4 bases, and 18 bases separated the two germline ends.

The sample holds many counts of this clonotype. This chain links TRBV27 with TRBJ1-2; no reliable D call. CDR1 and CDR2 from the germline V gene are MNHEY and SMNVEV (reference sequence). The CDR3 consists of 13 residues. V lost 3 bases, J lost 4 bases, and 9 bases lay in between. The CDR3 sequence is CASSFGPFYGYTF. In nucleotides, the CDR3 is TGTGCCAGCAGTTTTGGCCCCTTCTATGGCTACACCTTC.

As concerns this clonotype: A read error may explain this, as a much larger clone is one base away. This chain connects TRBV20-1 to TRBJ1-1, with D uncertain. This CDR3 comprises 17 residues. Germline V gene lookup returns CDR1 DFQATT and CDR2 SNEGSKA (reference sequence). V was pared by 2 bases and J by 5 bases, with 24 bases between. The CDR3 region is CSARSHLSLARGTEAFF. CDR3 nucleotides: TGCAGTGCTAGATCCCACCTTAGTTTAGCTCGTGGGACTGAAGCTTTCTTT.

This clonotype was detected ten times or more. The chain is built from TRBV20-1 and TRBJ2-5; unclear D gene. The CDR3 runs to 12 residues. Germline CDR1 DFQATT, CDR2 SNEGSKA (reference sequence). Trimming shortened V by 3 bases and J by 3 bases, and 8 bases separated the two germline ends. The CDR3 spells CSARSQKETQYF. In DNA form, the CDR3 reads TGCAGTGCTAGGTCTCAGAAAGAGACCCAGTACTTC.

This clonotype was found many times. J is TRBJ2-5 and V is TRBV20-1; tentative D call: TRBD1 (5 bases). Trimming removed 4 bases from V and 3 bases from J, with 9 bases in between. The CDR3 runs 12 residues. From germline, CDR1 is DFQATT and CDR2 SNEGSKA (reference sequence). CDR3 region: CSATPGKETQYF. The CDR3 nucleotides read TGCAGTGCTACTCCAGGGAAAGAGACCCAGTACTTC.